A single T cell receptor (beta chain) is shown here with its context. Its antigen remains unidentified. The record originates from a study of OX40 agonist ivuxolimab in advanced cancers. In the study overall: Dose-escalation patients' cancers were hepatocellular carcinoma, melanoma, renal cell or head and neck cancer. Participants averaged 60 years of age (range 23 to 79) and were 82.7% male.

Generated by immunoSEQ multiplex PCR, the TCRdb table keeps only in-frame clones and is missing some. In the table there are roughly 40,000 clones, 90% of which are singletons. The CDR3 sequence is 15 residues long. The germline V gene has CDR1 MNHNS and CDR2 SASEGT. Trimming cost V 6 bases and J 4 bases, with 16 bases left between them. Blood samples were obtained at baseline, cycle 4 day 1, and cycle 7 day 1. Findings and caveats of the study: Among the nonresponders, some also had low normalized T-cell clonal expansion.

The specimen was CD4+ or CD8+ T cells sorted from blood, collected in a trial of the OX40 agonist ivuxolimab. The receptor comes from an adult with an advanced solid tumor such as melanoma, head and neck, liver or kidney cancer. This chain uses TRBV6-1 with TRBJ1-5; a weak D match, TRBD1 (5 bases). The CDR3 loop is CASRVGRAANQPQHF. CDR3 nucleotide sequence: TGTGCCAGCAGAGTGGGCAGGGCTGCGAATCAGCCCCAGCATTTT.